The clone carrying this T cell receptor (beta chain) has at least ten counts. The data are from a study of T cells in Graves' hyperthyroidism and ophthalmopathy. The study based diagnoses on clinical symptoms, serum thyroxine and TRAb, thyroid ultrasound and orbital computed tomography. Any symptoms of ophthalmopathy came after the first hyperthyroidism diagnosis, from which the blood sample dates. RNA transcripts yielded amplified TCR beta CDR3 regions. Primed by the HTBI set, a first-round RT-PCR was run on the TCR CDR3. MiXCR, applied by TCRdb to the multiplex PCR reads, yields one record per CDR3 protein. The sample has about 160,000 distinct CDR3 sequences, about 9.4% seen once. Germline assignment: CDR1 SNHLY and CDR2 FYNNEI. Trimming at V came to 6 bases and at J to 2 bases, leaving 6 bases not matched to a gene. The CDR3 spans 15 residues.

This TCR derives from a woman under 30 with Graves' hyperthyroidism that later progressed to Graves' ophthalmopathy. This chain links TRBV2 with TRBJ2-1; 8 positions match TRBD1. Sequenced material: blood. CDR3 protein: CASRLLGQAYNEQFF. CDR3 coding DNA: TGTGCCAGCAGGCTCCTGGGACAGGCCTACAATGAGCAGTTCTTC.